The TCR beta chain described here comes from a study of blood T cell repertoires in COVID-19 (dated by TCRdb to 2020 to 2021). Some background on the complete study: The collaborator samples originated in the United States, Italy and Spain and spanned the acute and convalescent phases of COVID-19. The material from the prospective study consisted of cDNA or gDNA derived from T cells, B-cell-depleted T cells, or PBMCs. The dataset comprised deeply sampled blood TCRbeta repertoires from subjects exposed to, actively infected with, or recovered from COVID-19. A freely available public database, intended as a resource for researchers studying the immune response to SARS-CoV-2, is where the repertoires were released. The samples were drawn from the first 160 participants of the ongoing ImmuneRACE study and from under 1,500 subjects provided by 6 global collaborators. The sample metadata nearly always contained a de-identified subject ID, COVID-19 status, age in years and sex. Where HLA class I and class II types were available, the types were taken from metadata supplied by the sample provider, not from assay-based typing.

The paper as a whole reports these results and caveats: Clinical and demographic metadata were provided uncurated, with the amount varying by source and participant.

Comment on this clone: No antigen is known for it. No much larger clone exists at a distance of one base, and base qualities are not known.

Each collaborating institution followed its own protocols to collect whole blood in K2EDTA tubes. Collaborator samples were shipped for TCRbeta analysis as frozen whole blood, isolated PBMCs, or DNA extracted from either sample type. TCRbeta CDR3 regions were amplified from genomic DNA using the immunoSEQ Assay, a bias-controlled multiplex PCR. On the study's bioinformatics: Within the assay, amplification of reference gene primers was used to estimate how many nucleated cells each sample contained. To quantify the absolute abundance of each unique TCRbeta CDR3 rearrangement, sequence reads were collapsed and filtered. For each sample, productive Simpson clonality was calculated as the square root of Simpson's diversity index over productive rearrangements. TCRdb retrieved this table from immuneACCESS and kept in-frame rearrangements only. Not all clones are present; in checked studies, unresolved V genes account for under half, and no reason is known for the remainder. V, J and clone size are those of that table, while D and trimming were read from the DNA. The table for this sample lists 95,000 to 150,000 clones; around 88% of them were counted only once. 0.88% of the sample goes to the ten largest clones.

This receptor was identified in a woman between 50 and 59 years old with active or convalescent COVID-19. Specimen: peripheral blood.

The DNA sequence is TGTGCCAGCAGCGTAGACAGGGGAGTGAACACTGAAGCTTTCTTT. This is translated as CASSVDRGVNTEAFF. The receptor chain draws on TRBV14 and TRBJ1-1; TRBD1 lines up with 8 middle nucleotides. Taken from cysteine to phenylalanine, the CDR3 has 15 residues. Only CDR3 DNA is held: 45 bases, read in frame from base 1. CDR1 SGHDN and CDR2 FVKESK are derived from the germline V gene. V is cut back by 5 bases and J by 0 bases, with 5 bases in the junction unmatched.